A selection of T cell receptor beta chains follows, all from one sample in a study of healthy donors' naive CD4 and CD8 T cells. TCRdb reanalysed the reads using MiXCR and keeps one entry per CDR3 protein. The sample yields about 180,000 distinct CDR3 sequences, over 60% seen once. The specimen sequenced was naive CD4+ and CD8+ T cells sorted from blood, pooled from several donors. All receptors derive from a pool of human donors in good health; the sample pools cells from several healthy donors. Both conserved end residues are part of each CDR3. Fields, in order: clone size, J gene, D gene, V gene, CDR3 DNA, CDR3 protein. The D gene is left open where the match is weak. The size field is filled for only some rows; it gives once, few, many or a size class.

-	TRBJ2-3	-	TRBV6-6	TGTGCCAGCACCTCCGGGCTAGCTGACACAGATACGCAGTATTTT	CASTSGLADTDTQYF
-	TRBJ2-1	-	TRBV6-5	TGTGCCAGCAGTTCAATGCTAGGACAGTCAGAGCAGTTCTTC	CASSSMLGQSEQFF
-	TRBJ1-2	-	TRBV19	TGTGCCAGTGTGGACAGTGGGGGCTACACCTTC	CASVDSGGYTF
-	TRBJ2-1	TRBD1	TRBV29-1	TGCAGCGTTGAACGCGGGACAGGGGTCTACAATGAGCAGTTCTTC	CSVERGTGVYNEQFF
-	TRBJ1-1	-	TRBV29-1	TGCAGCGCACGGGGGCCCGACGTCCAGAACACTGAAGCTTTCTTT	CSARGPDVQNTEAFF
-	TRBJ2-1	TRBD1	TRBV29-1	TGCAGCGTTTCACCGGGACAGGGGACTCCCTACAATGAGCAGTTCTTC	CSVSPGQGTPYNEQFF
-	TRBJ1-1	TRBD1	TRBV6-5	TGTGCCGCGAGAGGACAGGGTGGTACTGAAGCTTTCTTT	CAARGQGGTEAFF
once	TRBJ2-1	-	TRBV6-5	TGTGCTACCTCCGGGGCACCCCGCTACAATGAGCAGTTCTTC	CATSGAPRYNEQFF
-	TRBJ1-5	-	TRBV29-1	TGCAGCGTAACGACAGGACCAAATCAGCCCCAGCATTTT	CSVTTGPNQPQHF
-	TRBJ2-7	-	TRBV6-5	TGTGCCAGCAGTGGATTAAGGACAACCTACGAGCAGTACTTC	CASSGLRTTYEQYF
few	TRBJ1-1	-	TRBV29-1	TGCAGCGTTGATCGGGCTTTCTTT	CSVDRAFF
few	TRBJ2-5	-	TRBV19	TGTGCCAGTAGCCTAAAATTAGTGGAAGAGACCCAGTACTTC	CASSLKLVEETQYF
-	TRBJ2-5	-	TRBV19	TGTGCCAGTAGTATGCCCCCGAGATCCCTTGGGGAGACCCAGTACTTC	CASSMPPRSLGETQYF
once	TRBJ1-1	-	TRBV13	TGTGCCAGCAGCTTGGGTCCACAGGGCCGATGGGGGGCTTTCTTT	CASSLGPQGRWGAFF
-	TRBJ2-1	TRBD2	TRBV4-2	TGTGCCAGCAGCCCGCATCGACTAGCTAACCCGCCCAATGAGCAGTTCTTC	CASSPHRLANPPNEQFF
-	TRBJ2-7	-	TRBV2	TGTGCCAGCACCCCTGAGGGGCACCCCTACGAGCAGTACTTC	CASTPEGHPYEQYF
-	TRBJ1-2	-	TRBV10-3	TGTGCCATCAGTGATCCACAGGGCCCCCCTAACTATGGCTACACCTTC	CAISDPQGPPNYGYTF
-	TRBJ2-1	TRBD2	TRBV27	TGTGCCAGCAGTTTATCACTAGCGGGGCCTGAGCAGTTCTTC	CASSLSLAGPEQFF
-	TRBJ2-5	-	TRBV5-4	TGTGCCAGCAGCTTACAACTCCAAGAGACCCAGTACTTC	CASSLQLQETQYF
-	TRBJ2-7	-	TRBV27	TGTGCCAGCAGTTCTGCAGGCGCCTACGAGCAGTACTTC	CASSSAGAYEQYF
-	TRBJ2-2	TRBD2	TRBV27	TGTGCCAGCAGTCCCCTAGCGGGGGGTTTCACCGGGGAGCTGTTTTTT	CASSPLAGGFTGELFF
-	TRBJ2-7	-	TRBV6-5	TGTGCCAGCAGGAGACAGTCCACCTACGAGCAGTACTTC	CASRRQSTYEQYF
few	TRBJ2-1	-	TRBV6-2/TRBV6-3	TGTGCCAGCAGCCGTCGACTAAGTGGCAATGAGCAGTTCTTC	CASSRRLSGNEQFF
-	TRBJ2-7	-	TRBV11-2	TGTGCCAGCAGGACATACGACGGCACTAGCTCCTACGAGCAGTACTTC	CASRTYDGTSSYEQYF
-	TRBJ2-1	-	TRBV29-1	TGCAGCGTCGACTCCCGCTCCTACAATGAGCAGTTCTTC	CSVDSRSYNEQFF
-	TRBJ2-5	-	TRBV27	TGTGCCAGCAGTCAAGGACAGACCCAGTACTTC	CASSQGQTQYF
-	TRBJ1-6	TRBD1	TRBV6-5	TGTGCCAGCAGTTGGGGACAGGGGCAAAATTCACCCCTCCACTTT	CASSWGQGQNSPLHF
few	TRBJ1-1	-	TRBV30	TGTGCCTGGGCGGGACGGGGAAGAATGAACACTGAAGCTTTCTTT	CAWAGRGRMNTEAFF
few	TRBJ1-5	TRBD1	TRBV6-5	TGTGCCACCAGACAGGGAAATCAGCCCCAGCATTTT	CATRQGNQPQHF
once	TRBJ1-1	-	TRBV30	TGTGCCTGGAGTGTAACTCCTGAAGCTTTCTTT	CAWSVTPEAFF
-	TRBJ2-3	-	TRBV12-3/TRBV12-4	TGTGCCAGCAGTTTCGACAACAACCCCCCAGATACGCAGTATTTT	CASSFDNNPPDTQYF
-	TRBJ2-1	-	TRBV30	TGTGCCTGGGGTACGGGGGAGAATGAGCAGTTCTTC	CAWGTGENEQFF
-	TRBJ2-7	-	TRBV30	TGTGCCTGGAGTTTAGGAGGGATTTCCTACGAGCAGTACTTC	CAWSLGGISYEQYF
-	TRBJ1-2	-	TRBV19	TGTGCCAGTAGTATGGAGAGGATTCCCCTCTATGGCTACACCTTC	CASSMERIPLYGYTF
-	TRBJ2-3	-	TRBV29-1	TGCAGCGTTGCGTCAGATACGCAGTATTTT	CSVASDTQYF
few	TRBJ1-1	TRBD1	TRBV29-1	TGCACCGCAAACAGGGGAAGGTCTGGTGAAGCTTTCTTT	CTANRGRSGEAFF
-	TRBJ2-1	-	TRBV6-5	TGTGCCAGCAGTTCACCCGGACGGAAATACAATGAGCAGTTCTTC	CASSSPGRKYNEQFF
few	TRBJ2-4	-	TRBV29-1	TGCAGCGTTGTTCCAGGAGCCAAAAACATTCAGTACTTC	CSVVPGAKNIQYF
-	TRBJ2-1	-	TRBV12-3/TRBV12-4	TGTGCCAGCACCATAAGCGTCAATGAGCAGTTCTTC	CASTISVNEQFF
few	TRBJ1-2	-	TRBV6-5	TGTGCCAGCAGCCGGACGGGCTGGGGCTACACCTTC	CASSRTGWGYTF
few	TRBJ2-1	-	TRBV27	TGTGCCAGCAGTTTATTTAGACGGGATGAGCAGTTCTTC	CASSLFRRDEQFF
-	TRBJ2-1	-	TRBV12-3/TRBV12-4	TGTGCCAGCAGTTTAGGGCTAGCTTTCAATGAGCAGTTCTTC	CASSLGLAFNEQFF
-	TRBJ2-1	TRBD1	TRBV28	TGTGCCAGCAATGCCGACAGGGGACTCTACAATGAGCAGTTCTTC	CASNADRGLYNEQFF
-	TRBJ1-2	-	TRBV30	TGTGCCTGGAGTGTAAAAATCGAGGAATATGGCTACACCTTC	CAWSVKIEEYGYTF
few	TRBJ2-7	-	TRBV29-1	TGCAGCGTTGAAGAAGGGGTCCCCACCTACGAGCAATACTTC	CSVEEGVPTYEQYF
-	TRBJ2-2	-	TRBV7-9	TGTGCCAGCAGCCCAGGCGTAGAGTCGACCACCGGGGAGCTGTTTTTT	CASSPGVESTTGELFF
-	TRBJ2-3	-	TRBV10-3	TGTGCCATCAGTGAGATCCAGGGAGTGGACACAGATACGCAGTATTTT	CAISEIQGVDTDTQYF
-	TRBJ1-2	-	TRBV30	TGTGCCTGGATCATGACGGGGGCCTCCTACTATGGCTACACCTTC	CAWIMTGASYYGYTF
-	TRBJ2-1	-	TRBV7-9	TGTGCCAGCAGCTTAGGAGGGCAGAGCCAGTTCTTC	CASSLGGQSQFF
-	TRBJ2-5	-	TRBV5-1	TGCGCCAGCAGCTTGGCTGCTCTAGCGTCAGAGACCCAGTACTTC	CASSLAALASETQYF
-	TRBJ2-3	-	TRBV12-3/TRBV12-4	TGTGCCAGCAGTCCAGGTTTCCGGGCAGATACGCAGTATTTT	CASSPGFRADTQYF
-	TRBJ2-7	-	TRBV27	TGTGCCAGCAGTCATCAGAGAAACGAGCAGTACTTC	CASSHQRNEQYF
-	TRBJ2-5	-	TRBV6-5	TGTGCCAGCAGGGAGGACGGGGGACAGACCCAGTACTTC	CASREDGGQTQYF